This T cell receptor (beta chain) was identified in a study of shared clonotypes between healthy human individuals. General observations from the study: Non-shared clonotypes were found to have lower generation probabilities than the clonotypes that were shared by all four of the sorted-subset donors. Memory subsets generally showed lower estimated richness than naive subsets.

It was CD45RO-negative cells, positively selected for CCR7, that made up naive CD8 cells, with terminally differentiated effector memory CD45RA+ cells excluded. The assay was immunoSEQ multiplex PCR, and TCRdb's table has in-frame clones only and misses some. The sample carries 1.5 million to 2.5 million clones, around 96% recorded once. A remark on this clone: The target antigen is unknown. The same CDR3 also results from other DNA sequences found in this sample.

This clonotype originated in a man younger than 35 in good health. Specimen: naive CD8+ T cells sorted from blood.

The CDR3: CASSAGVGYEQYF. CDR3 coding DNA: TGTGCCAGCAGCGCGGGGGTAGGGTACGAGCAGTACTTC. The chain couples TRBV9 to TRBJ2-7, with D possibly being TRBD2 (6 bases). Trimming cost V 3 bases and J 4 bases, with 11 bases left between them. Germline CDR1 reads SGDLS; CDR2 reads YYNGEE. The length of the CDR3 is 13 residues.